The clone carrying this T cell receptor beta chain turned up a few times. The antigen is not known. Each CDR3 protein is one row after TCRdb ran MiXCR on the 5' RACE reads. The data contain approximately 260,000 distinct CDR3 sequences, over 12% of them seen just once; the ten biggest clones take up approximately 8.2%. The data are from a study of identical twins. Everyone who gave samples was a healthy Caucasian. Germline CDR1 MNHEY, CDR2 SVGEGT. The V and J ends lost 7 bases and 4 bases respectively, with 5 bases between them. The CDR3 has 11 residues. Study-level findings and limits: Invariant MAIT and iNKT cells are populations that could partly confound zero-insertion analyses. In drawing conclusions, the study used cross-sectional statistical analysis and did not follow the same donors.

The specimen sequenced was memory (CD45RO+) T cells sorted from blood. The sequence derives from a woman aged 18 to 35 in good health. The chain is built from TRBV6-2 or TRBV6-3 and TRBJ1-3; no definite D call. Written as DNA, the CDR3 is TGTGCCAGCACCGAAGGAAACACCATATATTTT. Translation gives CASTEGNTIYF.